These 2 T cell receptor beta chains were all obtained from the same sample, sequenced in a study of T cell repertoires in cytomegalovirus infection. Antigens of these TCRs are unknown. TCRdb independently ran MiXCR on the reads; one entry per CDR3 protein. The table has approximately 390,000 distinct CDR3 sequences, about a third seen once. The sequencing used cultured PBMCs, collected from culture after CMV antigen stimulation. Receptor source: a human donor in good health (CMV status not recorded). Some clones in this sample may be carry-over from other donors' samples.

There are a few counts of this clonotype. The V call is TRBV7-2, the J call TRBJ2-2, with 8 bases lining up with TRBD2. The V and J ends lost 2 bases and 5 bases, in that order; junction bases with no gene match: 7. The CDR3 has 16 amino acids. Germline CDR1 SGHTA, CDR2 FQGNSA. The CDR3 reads CASSLIQASGTGELFF. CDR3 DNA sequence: TGTGCCAGCAGCTTAATTCAGGCTAGCGGGACCGGGGAGCTGTTTTTT.

The CDR3, as DNA: TGTGCCAGCAGTGGCGGGATAGCGGGTTACTACGAGCAGTACGTC. It yields the protein CASSGGIAGYYEQYV. This chain joins TRBV7-9 and TRBJ2-7, with TRBD2 matching over 7 bases. The length of the CDR3 is 15 residues. Germline trimming cut 6 bases from V and 3 bases from J; bases unmatched to any gene: 11. Germline V gives CDR1 SEHNR, CDR2 FQNEAQ (reference sequence).